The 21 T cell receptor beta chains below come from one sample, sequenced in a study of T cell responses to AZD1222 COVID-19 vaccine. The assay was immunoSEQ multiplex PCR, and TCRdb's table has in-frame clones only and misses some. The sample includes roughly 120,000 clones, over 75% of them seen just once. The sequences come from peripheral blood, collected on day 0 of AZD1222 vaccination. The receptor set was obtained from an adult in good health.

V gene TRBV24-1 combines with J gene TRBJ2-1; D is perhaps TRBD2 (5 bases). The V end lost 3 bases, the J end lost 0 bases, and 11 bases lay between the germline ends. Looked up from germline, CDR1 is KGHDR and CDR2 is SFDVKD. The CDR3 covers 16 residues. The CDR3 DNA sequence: TGTGCCACCAGTGATCCCGGAGGCGGCTCCTACAATGAGCAGTTCTTC. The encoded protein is CATSDPGGGSYNEQFF.

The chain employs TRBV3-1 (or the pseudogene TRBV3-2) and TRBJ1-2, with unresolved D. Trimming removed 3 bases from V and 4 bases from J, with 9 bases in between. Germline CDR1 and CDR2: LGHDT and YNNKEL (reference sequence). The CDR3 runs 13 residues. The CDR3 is CASSQRRVYGYTF. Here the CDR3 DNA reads TGTGCCAGCAGCCAGCGGAGAGTCTATGGCTACACCTTC.

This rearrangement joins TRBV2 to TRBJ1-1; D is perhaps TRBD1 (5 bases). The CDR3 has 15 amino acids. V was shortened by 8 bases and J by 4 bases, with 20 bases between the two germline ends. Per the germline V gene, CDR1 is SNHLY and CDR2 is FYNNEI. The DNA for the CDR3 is TGTGCCAGCCAAAACCCCGTCAGGGTGCGCACTGAAGCTTTCTTT. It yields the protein CASQNPVRVRTEAFF.

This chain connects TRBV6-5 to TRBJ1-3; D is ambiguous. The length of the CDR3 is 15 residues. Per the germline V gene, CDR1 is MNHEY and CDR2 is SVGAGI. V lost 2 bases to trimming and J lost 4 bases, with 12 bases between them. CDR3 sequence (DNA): TGTGCCAGCAGTTACAACGGAGAACTAGGAAACACCATATATTTT. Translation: CASSYNGELGNTIYF.

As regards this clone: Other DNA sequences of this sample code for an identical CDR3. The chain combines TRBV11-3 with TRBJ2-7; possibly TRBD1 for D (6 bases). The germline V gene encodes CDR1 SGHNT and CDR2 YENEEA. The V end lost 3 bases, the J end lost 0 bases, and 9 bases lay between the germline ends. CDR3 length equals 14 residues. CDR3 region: CASSLAGVSYEQYF. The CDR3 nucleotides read TGTGCCAGCAGCTTGGCAGGGGTCTCCTACGAGCAGTACTTC.

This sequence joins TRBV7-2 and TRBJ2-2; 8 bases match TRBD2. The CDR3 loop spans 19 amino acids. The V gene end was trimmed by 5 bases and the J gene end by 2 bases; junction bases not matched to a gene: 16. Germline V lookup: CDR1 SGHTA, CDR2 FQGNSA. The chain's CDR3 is CASSGRRIRTSSNTGELFF. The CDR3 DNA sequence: TGTGCCAGCAGCGGTCGACGTATCCGGACTAGCAGTAACACCGGGGAGCTGTTTTTT. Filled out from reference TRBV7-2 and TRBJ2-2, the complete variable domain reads GAGVSQSPSNKVTEKGKDVELRCDPISGHTALYWYRQSLGQGLEFLIYFQGNSAPDKSGLPSDRFSAERTGGSVSTLTIQRTQQEDSAVYLCASSGRRIRTSSNTGELFFGEGSRLTVL.

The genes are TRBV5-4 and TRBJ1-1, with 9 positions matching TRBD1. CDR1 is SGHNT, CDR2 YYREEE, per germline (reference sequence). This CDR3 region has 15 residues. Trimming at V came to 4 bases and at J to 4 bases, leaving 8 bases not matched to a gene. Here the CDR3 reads CASSPPQGAGTEAFF. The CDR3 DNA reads TGTGCCAGCAGCCCCCCACAGGGGGCTGGCACTGAAGCTTTCTTT.

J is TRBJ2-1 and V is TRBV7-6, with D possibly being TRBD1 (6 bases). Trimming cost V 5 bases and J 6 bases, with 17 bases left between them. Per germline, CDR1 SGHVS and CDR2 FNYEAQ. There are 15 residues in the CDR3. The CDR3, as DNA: TGTGCCAGCAGCACCCAGGGGCTGGTTACCAATGAGCAGTTCTTC. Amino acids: CASSTQGLVTNEQFF.

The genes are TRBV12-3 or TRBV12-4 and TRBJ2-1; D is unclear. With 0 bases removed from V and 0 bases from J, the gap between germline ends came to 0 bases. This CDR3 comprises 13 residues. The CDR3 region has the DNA TGTGCCAGCAGTTTAGCCTCCTACAATGAGCAGTTCTTC. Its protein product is CASSLASYNEQFF.

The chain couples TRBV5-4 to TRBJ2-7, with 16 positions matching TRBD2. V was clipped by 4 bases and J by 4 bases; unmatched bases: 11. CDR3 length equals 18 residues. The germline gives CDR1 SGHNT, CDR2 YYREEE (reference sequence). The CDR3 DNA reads TGTGCCAGCAGCGGAGGGACTAGCGGGAGGGCCTCAAATTACGAGCAGTACTTC. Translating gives CASSGGTSGRASNYEQYF.

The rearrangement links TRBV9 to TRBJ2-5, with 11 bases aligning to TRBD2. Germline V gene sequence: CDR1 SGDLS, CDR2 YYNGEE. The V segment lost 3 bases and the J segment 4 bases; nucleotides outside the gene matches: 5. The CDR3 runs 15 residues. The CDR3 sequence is CASSEGLAGGETQYF. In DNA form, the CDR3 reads TGTGCCAGCAGCGAAGGGCTAGCGGGAGGAGAGACCCAGTACTTC.

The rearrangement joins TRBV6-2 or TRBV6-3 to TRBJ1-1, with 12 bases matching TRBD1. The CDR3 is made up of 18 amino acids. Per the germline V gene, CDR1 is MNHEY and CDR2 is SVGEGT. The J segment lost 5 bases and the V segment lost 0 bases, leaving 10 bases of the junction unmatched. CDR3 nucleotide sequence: TGTGCCAGCAGTTACTCGGGGCCCGGGACAGGGGGCCGAACTGAAGCTTTCTTT. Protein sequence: CASSYSGPGTGGRTEAFF.

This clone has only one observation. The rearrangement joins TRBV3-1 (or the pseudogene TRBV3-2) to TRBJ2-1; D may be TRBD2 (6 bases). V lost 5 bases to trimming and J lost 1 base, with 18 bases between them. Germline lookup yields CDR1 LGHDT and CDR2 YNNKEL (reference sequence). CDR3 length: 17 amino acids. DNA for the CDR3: TGTGCCAGCAGCTCCCTCGGGGTAGCGGTATCCTACAATGAGCAGTTCTTC. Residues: CASSSLGVAVSYNEQFF.

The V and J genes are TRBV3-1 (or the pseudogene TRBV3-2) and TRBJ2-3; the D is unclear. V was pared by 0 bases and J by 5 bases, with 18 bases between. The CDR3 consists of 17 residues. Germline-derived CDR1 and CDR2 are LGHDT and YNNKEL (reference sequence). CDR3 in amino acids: CASSQEIGGTFGDTQYF. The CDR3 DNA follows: TGTGCCAGCAGCCAAGAGATAGGCGGAACCTTCGGAGATACGCAGTATTTT.

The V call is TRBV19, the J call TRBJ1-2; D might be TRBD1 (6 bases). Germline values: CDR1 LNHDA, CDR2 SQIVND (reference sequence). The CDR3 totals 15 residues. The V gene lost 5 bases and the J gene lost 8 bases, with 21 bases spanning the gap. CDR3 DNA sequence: TGTGCCAGTAGTTGGACAGAACTTCCTAATGGAGGCTACACCTTC. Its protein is CASSWTELPNGGYTF.

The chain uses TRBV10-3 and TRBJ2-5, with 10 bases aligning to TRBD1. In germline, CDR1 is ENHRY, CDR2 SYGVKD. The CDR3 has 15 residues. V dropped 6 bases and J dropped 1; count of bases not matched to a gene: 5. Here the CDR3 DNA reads TGTGCCATCAGGTCCGGGACAGGGGCCCAAGAGACCCAGTACTTC. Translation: CAIRSGTGAQETQYF.

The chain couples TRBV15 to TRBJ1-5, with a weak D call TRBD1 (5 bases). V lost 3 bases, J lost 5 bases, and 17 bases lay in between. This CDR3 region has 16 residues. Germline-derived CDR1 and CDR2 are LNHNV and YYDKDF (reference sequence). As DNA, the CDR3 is TGTGCCACCAGCAGCCTCACAGGCAACATGGATCAGCCCCAGCATTTT. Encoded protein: CATSSLTGNMDQPQHF. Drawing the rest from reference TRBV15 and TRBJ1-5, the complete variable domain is DAMVIQNPRYQVTQFGKPVTLSCSQTLNHNVMYWYQQKSSQAPKLLFHYYDKDFNNEADTPDNFQSRRPNTSFCFLDIRSPGLGDTAMYLCATSSLTGNMDQPQHFGDGTRLSIL.

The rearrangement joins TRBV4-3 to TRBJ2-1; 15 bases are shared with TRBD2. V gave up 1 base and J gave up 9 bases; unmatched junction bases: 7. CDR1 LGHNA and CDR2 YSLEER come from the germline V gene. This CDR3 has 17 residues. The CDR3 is CASSQVGTSGRTAEQFF. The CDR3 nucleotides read TGCGCCAGCAGCCAAGTAGGGACTAGCGGGAGGACCGCTGAGCAGTTCTTC.

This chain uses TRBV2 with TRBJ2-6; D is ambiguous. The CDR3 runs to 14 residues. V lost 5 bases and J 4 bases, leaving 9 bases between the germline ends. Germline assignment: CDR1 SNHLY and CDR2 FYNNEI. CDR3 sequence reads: CASSRLSGANVLTF. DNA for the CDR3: TGTGCCAGCAGTAGGTTGTCGGGGGCCAACGTCCTGACTTTC.

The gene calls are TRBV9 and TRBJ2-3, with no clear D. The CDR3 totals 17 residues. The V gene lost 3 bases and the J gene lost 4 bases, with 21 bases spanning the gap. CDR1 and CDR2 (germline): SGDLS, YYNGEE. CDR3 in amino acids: CASSANRVPGPADTQYF. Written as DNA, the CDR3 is TGTGCCAGCAGCGCTAATAGGGTCCCCGGGCCCGCAGATACGCAGTATTTT.

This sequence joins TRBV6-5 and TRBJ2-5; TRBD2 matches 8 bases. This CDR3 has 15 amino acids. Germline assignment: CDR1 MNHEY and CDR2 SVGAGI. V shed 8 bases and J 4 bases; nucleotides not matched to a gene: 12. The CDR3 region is CASRRAGGFSETQYF. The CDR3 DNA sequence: TGTGCCAGCCGGCGGGCGGGAGGATTTTCAGAGACCCAGTACTTC.